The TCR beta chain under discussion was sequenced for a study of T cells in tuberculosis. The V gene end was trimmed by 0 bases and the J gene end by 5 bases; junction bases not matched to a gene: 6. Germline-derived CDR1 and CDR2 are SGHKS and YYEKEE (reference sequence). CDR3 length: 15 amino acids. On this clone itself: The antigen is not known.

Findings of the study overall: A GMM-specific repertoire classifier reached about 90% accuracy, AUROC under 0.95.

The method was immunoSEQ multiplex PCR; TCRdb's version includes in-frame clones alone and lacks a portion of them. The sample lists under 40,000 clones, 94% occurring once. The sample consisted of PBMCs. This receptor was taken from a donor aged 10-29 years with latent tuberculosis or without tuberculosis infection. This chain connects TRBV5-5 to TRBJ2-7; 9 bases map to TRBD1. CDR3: CASSLDRGTGNEQYF. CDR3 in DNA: TGTGCCAGCAGCTTGGATAGGGGGACAGGGAACGAGCAGTACTTC.